This T cell receptor beta chain derives from a study of PD-1 blockade in classical Hodgkin lymphoma. Sequenced by immunoSEQ multiplex PCR; TCRdb stores in-frame clones only, minus some. The sample has tens of thousands of clones; around 87% are singletons. Each patient experienced a relapse that followed autologous stem cell transplantation, and brentuximab vedotin exposure varied. This clonotype originated in a human donor with classical Hodgkin lymphoma. The material sequenced was peripheral blood mononuclear cells (PBMCs), taken at baseline.

The CDR3 loop is CASSLVLAGVSFF. CDR3 nucleotides: TGCGCCAGCAGCTTGGTTCTCGCGGGAGTTTCGTTCTTC. The rearrangement links TRBV5-1 to TRBJ2-1; 7 bases fit TRBD2. Unmatched junction bases numbered 9, after V lost 0 bases and J lost 15 bases. The CDR3 spans 13 residues. Germline loops: CDR1 SGHRS, CDR2 YFSETQ.